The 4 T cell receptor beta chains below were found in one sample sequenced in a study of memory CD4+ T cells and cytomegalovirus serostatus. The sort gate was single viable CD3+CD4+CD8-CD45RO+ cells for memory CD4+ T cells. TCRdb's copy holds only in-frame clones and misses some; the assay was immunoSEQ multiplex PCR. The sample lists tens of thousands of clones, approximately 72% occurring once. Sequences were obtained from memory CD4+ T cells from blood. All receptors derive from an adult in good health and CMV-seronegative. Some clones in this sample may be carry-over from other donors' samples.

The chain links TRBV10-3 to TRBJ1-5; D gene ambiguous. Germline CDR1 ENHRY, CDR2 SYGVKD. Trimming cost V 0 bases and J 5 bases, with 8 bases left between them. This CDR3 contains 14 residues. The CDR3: CAISESIGDQPQHF. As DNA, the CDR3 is TGTGCCATCAGTGAGTCGATTGGGGATCAGCCCCAGCATTTT.

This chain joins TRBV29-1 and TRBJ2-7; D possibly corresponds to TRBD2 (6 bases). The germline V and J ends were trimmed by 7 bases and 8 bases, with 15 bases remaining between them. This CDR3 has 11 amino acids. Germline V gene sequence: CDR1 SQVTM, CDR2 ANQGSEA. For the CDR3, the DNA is TGCAGCGCGGCCGCAGCGGGCCAGCAGTACTTC. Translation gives CSAAAAGQQYF.

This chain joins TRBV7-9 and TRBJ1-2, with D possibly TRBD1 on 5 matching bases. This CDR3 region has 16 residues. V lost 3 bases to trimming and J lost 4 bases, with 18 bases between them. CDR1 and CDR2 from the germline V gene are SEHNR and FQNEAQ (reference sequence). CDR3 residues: CASSFERSRQGYGYTF. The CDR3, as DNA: TGTGCCAGCAGCTTCGAGAGGTCTAGGCAGGGCTATGGCTACACCTTC.

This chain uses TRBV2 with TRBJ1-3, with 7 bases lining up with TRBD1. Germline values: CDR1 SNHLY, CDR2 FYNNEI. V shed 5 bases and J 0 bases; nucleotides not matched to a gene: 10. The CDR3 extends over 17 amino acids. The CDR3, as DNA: TGTGCCAGCAGTTACGGGACAGCGATACTCTCTGGAAACACCATATATTTT. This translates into CASSYGTAILSGNTIYF.